Below are 9 T cell receptor beta chains sequenced from a single sample in a study of blood T cell repertoires in COVID-19. The assay was immunoSEQ multiplex PCR, and TCRdb's table has in-frame clones only and misses some. This sample yields about 250,000 clones, of which 87% are seen a single time; around 3% belongs to the top ten. Sequenced: peripheral blood. These receptor sequences come from a man between 18 and 29 years old with active or convalescent COVID-19.

The chain employs TRBV15 and TRBJ1-5; unclear D gene. Germline CDR1 reads LNHNV; CDR2 reads YYDKDF (reference sequence). The CDR3 length is 14 residues. Trimming cost V 4 bases and J 0 bases, with 7 bases left between them. The DNA for the CDR3 is TGTGCCACCAGCAATCGCGATAGCAATCAGCCCCAGCATTTT. Translation gives CATSNRDSNQPQHF.

The genes are TRBV7-2 and TRBJ1-2; weak D call: TRBD1 (6 bases). Germline loops: CDR1 SGHTA, CDR2 FQGNSA. The CDR3 runs to 13 residues. V gave up 5 bases and J gave up 3 bases, with 10 bases separating them. The CDR3 spells CASSQGFDYGYTF. The CDR3 DNA is TGTGCCAGCAGCCAGGGGTTTGACTATGGCTACACCTTC. Full variable domain (remainder filled in from reference TRBV7-2 and TRBJ1-2): GAGVSQSPSNKVTEKGKDVELRCDPISGHTALYWYRQSLGQGLEFLIYFQGNSAPDKSGLPSDRFSAERTGGSVSTLTIQRTQQEDSAVYLCASSQGFDYGYTFGSGTRLTVV.

In its sample, this clone was seen once. Other DNA sequences of this sample code for an identical CDR3. The V call is TRBV6-5, the J call TRBJ1-3; TRBD1 matches at 9 bases. V trimming: 3 bases; J trimming: 4 bases; junction bases outside the gene matches: 1. The V gene's germline CDR1 is MNHEY and CDR2 SVGAGI. The CDR3 extends over 14 amino acids. CDR3 sequence reads: CASSYGQGGNTIYF. CDR3 nucleotides: TGTGCCAGCAGTTATGGACAGGGGGGAAACACCATATATTTT.

The V call is TRBV5-6, the J call TRBJ2-3; 9 bases align to TRBD1. Germline CDR1 is SGHDT and CDR2 is YYEEEE. The CDR3 contains 15 residues. Losses at the gene ends were 5 bases for V and 5 bases for J; bases not matched to a gene: 9. CDR3 DNA: TGTGCCAGCAGGCCCCCGGGACAGGGAGGAGATACGCAGTATTTT. Amino acid sequence: CASRPPGQGGDTQYF.

This sequence joins TRBV7-2 and TRBJ2-7, with TRBD1 matching 8 bases. The CDR3 is made up of 15 amino acids. The ends lost 3 bases at V and 3 bases at J; junction bases unmatched: 7. The germline V gene encodes CDR1 SGHTA and CDR2 FQGNSA. The CDR3: CASSFGGQENYEQYF. For the CDR3, the DNA is TGTGCCAGCAGCTTTGGGGGACAGGAGAACTACGAGCAGTACTTC.

J is TRBJ1-1 and V is TRBV10-3, with D tentatively TRBD1 (5 bases). This CDR3 contains 15 residues. Deletions cut 2 bases from V and 4 bases from J, with 14 bases between. Germline lookup yields CDR1 ENHRY and CDR2 SYGVKD. The DNA for the CDR3 is TGTGCCATCAGTGAGATCCAGGGCGGCGGCACTGAAGCTTTCTTT. Its translation: CAISEIQGGGTEAFF.

V usage is TRBV5-1 and J usage is TRBJ1-1, with D possibly being TRBD1 (6 bases). This CDR3 has 17 residues. CDR1 and CDR2 (germline): SGHRS, YFSETQ. V was shortened by 0 bases and J by 0 bases, with 15 bases between the two germline ends. The DNA for the CDR3 is TGCGCCAGCAGCTTGGTATGGGACAAGACCTTGAACACTGAAGCTTTCTTT. Translating gives CASSLVWDKTLNTEAFF.

The CDR3 DNA reads TGTGCCAGTAGTATGGCGGGGGACAAGAGACCCCAGCATTTT. This sequence encodes CASSMAGDKRPQHF. This chain uses TRBV19 with TRBJ1-5, with D possibly being TRBD1 (6 bases). The germline gives CDR1 LNHDA, CDR2 SQIVND (reference sequence). With 3 bases removed from V and 10 bases from J, the gap between germline ends came to 16 bases. The CDR3 loop spans 14 amino acids.

The V and J genes are TRBV7-9 and TRBJ2-5; 7 bases line up with TRBD2. This CDR3 has 17 residues. Germline values: CDR1 SEHNR, CDR2 FQNEAQ (reference sequence). Unmatched junction bases numbered 7, after V lost 0 bases and J lost 0 bases. The CDR3: CASSLAPGEGYQETQYF. CDR3 sequence (DNA): TGTGCCAGCAGCTTAGCGCCGGGGGAGGGGTACCAAGAGACCCAGTACTTC.